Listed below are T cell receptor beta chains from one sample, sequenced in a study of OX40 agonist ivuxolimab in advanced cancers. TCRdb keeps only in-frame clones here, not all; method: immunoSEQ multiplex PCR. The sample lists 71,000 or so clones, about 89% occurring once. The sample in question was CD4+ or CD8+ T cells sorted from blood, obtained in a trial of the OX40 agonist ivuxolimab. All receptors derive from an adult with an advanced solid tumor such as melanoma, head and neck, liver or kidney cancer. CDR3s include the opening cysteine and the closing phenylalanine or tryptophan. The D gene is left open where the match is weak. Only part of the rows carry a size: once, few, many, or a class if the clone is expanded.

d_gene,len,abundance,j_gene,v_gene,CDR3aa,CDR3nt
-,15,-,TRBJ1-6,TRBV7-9,CASSVGSQSNSPLHF,TGTGCCAGCAGCGTTGGTAGCCAGTCGAATTCACCCCTCCACTTT
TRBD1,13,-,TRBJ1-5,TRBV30,CAWRDRNNQPQHF,TGTGCCTGGAGGGACAGGAACAATCAGCCCCAGCATTTT
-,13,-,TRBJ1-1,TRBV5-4,CASSLDSLVEAFF,TGTGCCAGCAGCTTGGACAGCTTAGTTGAAGCTTTCTTT
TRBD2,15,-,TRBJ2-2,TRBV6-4,CASSNRAGGTGELFF,TGTGCCAGCAGTAATAGGGCGGGAGGCACCGGGGAGCTGTTTTTT
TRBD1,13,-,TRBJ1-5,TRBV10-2,CASRGTDNQPQHF,TGCGCCAGCCGCGGGACAGATAATCAGCCCCAGCATTTT
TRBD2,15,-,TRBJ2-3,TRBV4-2,CASSQDLAGDGTQYF,TGTGCCAGCAGCCAAGATCTAGCGGGGGATGGTACGCAGTATTTT
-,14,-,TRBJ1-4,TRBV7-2,CASSTSVGNEKLFF,TGTGCCAGCAGCACAAGCGTCGGGAATGAAAAACTGTTTTTT
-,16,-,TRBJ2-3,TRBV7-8,CASSLAVGLGSYTQYF,TGTGCCAGCAGCTTAGCGGTGGGACTGGGGAGTTATACGCAGTATTTT
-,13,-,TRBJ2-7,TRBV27,CASSPQGSYEQYF,TGTGCCAGCAGTCCACAGGGCAGCTACGAGCAGTACTTC
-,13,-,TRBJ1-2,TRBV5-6,CASSRGRVFGYTF,TGTGCCAGCAGCCGGGGCCGGGTGTTCGGCTACACCTTC
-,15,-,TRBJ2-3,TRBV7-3,CASSPSWGARDTQYF,TGTGCCAGCAGCCCCTCTTGGGGCGCTCGGGATACGCAGTATTTT
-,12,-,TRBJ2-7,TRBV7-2,CASSLGRQPPRF,TGTGCCAGCAGCTTAGGAAGGCAGCCTCCTAGGTTC
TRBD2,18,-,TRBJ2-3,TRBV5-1,CASSLEGASGGSTDTQYF,TGCGCCAGCAGCTTGGAAGGGGCTAGCGGGGGTAGCACAGATACGCAGTATTTT
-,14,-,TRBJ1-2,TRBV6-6,CASKFTRAGDGYTF,TGTGCCAGCAAATTCACGAGAGCAGGGGATGGCTACACCTTC
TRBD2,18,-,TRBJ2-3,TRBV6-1,CASSEAWTSGRSTDTQYF,TGTGCCAGCAGTGAAGCTTGGACTAGCGGGCGTAGCACAGATACGCAGTATTTT
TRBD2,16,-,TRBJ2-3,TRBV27,CASSLRASGGADTQYF,TGTGCCAGCAGTTTAAGGGCTAGCGGGGGTGCGGATACGCAGTATTTT
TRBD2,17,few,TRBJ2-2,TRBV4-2,CASSQGLAGDISGELFF,TGTGCCAGCAGCCAAGGACTAGCGGGGGATATTAGCGGGGAGCTGTTTTTT
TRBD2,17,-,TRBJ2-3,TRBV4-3,CASSQDLRLAGRNTQYF,TGCGCCAGCAGCCAAGATCTCCGGCTAGCGGGGCGGAATACGCAGTATTTT
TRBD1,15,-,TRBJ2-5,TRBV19,CASSMGQGAGETQYF,TGTGCCAGTAGTATGGGACAGGGGGCCGGAGAGACCCAGTACTTC
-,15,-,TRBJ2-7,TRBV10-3,CAISEEVGTDYEQYF,TGTGCCATCAGTGAGGAAGTAGGGACCGACTACGAGCAGTACTTC
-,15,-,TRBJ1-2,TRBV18,CASSPVSGNDYGYTF,TGTGCCAGCTCACCTGTATCAGGGAATGACTATGGCTACACCTTC
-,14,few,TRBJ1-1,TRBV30,CAWSGQYPNTEAFF,TGTGCCTGGAGCGGACAGTACCCCAACACTGAAGCTTTCTTT
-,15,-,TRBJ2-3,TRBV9,CASSTGPGGTDTQYF,TGTGCCAGCAGCACGGGACCCGGGGGCACAGATACGCAGTATTTT
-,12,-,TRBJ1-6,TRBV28,CASYTNNSPLHF,TGTGCCAGCTACACTAATAATTCACCCCTCCACTTT
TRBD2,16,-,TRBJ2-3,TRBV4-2,CASSQDYLAGGDTQYF,TGTGCCAGCAGCCAAGACTATCTAGCGGGGGGAGATACGCAGTATTTT
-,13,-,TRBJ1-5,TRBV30,CACDPGGHQPQHF,TGTGCCTGTGACCCGGGGGGACATCAGCCCCAGCATTTT
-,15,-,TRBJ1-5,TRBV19,CASSLGGGSGQPQHF,TGTGCCAGTAGTTTAGGGGGGGGTAGTGGTCAGCCCCAGCATTTT
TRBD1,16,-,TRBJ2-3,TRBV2,CASSPHTGGRPDTQYF,TGTGCCAGCAGTCCCCATACAGGGGGCAGGCCAGATACGCAGTATTTT
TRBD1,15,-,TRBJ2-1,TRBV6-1,CASSRDRGNFNEQFF,TGTGCCAGCAGCCGGGACAGGGGGAATTTCAATGAGCAGTTCTTC
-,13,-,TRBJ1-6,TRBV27,CASSFGAGSPLHF,TGTGCCAGCAGTTTTGGGGCTGGGTCACCCCTCCACTTT
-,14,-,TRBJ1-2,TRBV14,CASSQEWEWHGYTF,TGTGCCAGCAGCCAAGAATGGGAATGGCATGGCTACACCTTC
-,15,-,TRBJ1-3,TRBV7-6,CASSRSTDSGNTIYF,TGTGCCAGCAGCCGGTCTACCGACTCTGGAAACACCATATATTTT
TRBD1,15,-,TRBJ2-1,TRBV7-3,CASSLGQGAVNEQFF,TGTGCCAGCAGCTTAGGACAGGGGGCGGTTAATGAGCAGTTCTTC
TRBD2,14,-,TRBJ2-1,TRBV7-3,CASSLGLAANEQFF,TGTGCCAGCAGCCTGGGACTAGCGGCCAATGAGCAGTTCTTC
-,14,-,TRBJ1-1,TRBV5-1,CASSLPQGNTEAFF,TGCGCCAGCAGCTTGCCACAGGGGAACACTGAAGCTTTCTTT
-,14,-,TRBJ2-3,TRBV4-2,CASSQTSSTDTQYF,TGTGCCAGCAGCCAAACTTCTTCCACAGATACGCAGTATTTT
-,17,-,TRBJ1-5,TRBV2,CASTSTRIGGSGQPQHF,TGTGCCAGCACCAGCACTCGAATCGGGGGGTCGGGTCAGCCCCAGCATTTT
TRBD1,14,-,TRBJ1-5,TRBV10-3,CAISSDRVGQPQHF,TGTGCCATCAGTTCGGACAGGGTAGGCCAGCCCCAGCATTTT
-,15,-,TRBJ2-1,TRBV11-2,CASSLDGQGYNEQFF,TGTGCCAGCAGCTTAGATGGGCAGGGCTACAATGAGCAGTTCTTC
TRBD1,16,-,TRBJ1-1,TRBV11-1,CASSSWTTGGGTEAFF,TGTGCCAGCAGCTCCTGGACGACAGGGGGCGGCACTGAAGCTTTCTTT
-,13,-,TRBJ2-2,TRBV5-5,CASSFVWTGELFF,TGTGCCAGCAGCTTCGTCTGGACCGGGGAGCTGTTTTTT
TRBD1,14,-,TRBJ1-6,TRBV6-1,CASSDRTGESPLHF,TGTGCCAGCAGTGACAGAACAGGGGAATCACCCCTCCACTTT
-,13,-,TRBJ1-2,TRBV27,CASRERQYNGYTF,TGTGCCAGCAGGGAAAGACAGTACAATGGCTACACCTTC
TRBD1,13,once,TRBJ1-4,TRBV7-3,CASSPTGNEKLFF,TGTGCCAGCAGCCCGACAGGGAATGAAAAACTGTTTTTT
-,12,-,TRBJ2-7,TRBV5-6,CASSLGRGEQYF,TGTGCCAGCAGCTTGGGGCGTGGCGAGCAGTACTTC
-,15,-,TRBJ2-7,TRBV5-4,CASSFGSGVTYEQYF,TGTGCCAGCAGCTTTGGGTCGGGAGTGACCTACGAGCAGTACTTC
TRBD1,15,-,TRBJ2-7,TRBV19,CASSRRTGDDYEQYF,TGTGCCAGTAGTAGAAGGACAGGGGATGATTACGAGCAGTACTTC
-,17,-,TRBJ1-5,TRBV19,CASSRGVGRDSNQPQHF,TGTGCCAGTAGTAGGGGGGTCGGGAGAGATAGCAATCAGCCCCAGCATTTT
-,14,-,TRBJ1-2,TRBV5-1,CASSSQDTNYGYTF,TGCGCCAGCAGCTCCCAGGACACTAACTATGGCTACACCTTC
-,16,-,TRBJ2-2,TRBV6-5,CASSYEGRDVAGELFF,TGTGCCAGCAGTTACGAGGGCAGGGATGTCGCCGGGGAGCTGTTTTTT
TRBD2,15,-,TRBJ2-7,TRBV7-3,CASSLRGGRSYEQYF,TGTGCCAGCAGCTTACGCGGGGGGCGCAGCTACGAGCAGTACTTC
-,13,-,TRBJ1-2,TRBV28,CASSVTETYGYTF,TGTGCCAGCAGCGTGACAGAAACCTATGGCTACACCTTC
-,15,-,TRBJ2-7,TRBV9,CASLIWTVLNYEQYF,TGTGCCAGCCTTATTTGGACAGTCCTAAACTACGAGCAGTACTTC